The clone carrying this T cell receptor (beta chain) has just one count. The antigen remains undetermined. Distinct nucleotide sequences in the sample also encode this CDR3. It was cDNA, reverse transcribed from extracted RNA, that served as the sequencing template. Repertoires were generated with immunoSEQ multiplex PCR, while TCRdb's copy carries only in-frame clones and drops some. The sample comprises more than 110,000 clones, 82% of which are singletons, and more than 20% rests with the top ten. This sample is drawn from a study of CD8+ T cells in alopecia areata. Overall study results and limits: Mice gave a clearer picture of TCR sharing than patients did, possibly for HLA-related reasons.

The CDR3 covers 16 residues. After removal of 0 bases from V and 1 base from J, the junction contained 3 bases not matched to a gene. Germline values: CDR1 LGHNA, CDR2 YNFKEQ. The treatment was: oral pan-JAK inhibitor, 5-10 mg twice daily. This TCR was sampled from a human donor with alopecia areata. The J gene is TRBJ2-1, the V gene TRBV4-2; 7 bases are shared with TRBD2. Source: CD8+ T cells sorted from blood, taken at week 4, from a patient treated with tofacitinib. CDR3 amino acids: CASSQETGGSYNEQFF. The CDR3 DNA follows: TGTGCCAGCAGCCAAGAAACGGGGGGATCCTACAATGAGCAGTTCTTC.